A few counts support the clone carrying this T cell receptor beta chain. Repertoires were generated with immunoSEQ multiplex PCR, while TCRdb's copy carries only in-frame clones and drops some. The data hold about 51,000 clones, with 85% to 95% observed a single time. The data stem from a study of T cell changes during pregnancy in multiple sclerosis. The sample here was CD4+ T cells from peripheral blood mononuclear cells, taken in the third trimester of pregnancy. This TCR was recovered from a female donor with multiple sclerosis, enrolled in a pregnancy study.

CDR3 sequence (DNA): TGCAGCGTTGGGACAGGGACCCATCAGCCCCAGCATTTT. Translating gives CSVGTGTHQPQHF. V is TRBV29-1 and J is TRBJ1-5, with TRBD1 matching 8 bases. The CDR3 extends over 13 amino acids. From germline, CDR1 is SQVTM and CDR2 ANQGSEA. Losses at the gene ends were 4 bases for V and 5 bases for J; bases not matched to a gene: 4.